This T cell receptor (beta chain) was captured by sequencing in a study of cytomegalovirus exposure and HLA in healthy donors. Data came from immunoSEQ multiplex PCR; TCRdb stores just in-frame clones and leaves some out. The data contain some 250,000 clones, 70% to 90% of them singletons. The approximately 120-subject validation cohort, separate from the 666-subject first cohort, included the donors. Germline V gives CDR1 SGHRS, CDR2 YFSETQ. With 5 bases removed from V and 7 bases from J, the gap between germline ends came to 24 bases. This CDR3 comprises 16 residues. Of note for this clone: Its specificity is unknown.

Whole-study findings and limits: The listing of 160 or so TCR beta chains classed them as cytomegalovirus-associated. The tendency of first-cohort TCR clusters to co-occur in the 90 to 150 validation repertoires emerged from a later analysis.

Sample: PBMCs. The TCR originated in a woman between 25 and 40 years old in good health and CMV-seropositive. The chain recombines TRBV5-1 with TRBJ2-5, with D possibly TRBD2 on 6 matching bases. CDR3 in DNA: TGCGCCAGCAGGGCTTCGGGAGCAGGCGTCCAGGGGACCCAGTACTTC. It is translated as CASRASGAGVQGTQYF.